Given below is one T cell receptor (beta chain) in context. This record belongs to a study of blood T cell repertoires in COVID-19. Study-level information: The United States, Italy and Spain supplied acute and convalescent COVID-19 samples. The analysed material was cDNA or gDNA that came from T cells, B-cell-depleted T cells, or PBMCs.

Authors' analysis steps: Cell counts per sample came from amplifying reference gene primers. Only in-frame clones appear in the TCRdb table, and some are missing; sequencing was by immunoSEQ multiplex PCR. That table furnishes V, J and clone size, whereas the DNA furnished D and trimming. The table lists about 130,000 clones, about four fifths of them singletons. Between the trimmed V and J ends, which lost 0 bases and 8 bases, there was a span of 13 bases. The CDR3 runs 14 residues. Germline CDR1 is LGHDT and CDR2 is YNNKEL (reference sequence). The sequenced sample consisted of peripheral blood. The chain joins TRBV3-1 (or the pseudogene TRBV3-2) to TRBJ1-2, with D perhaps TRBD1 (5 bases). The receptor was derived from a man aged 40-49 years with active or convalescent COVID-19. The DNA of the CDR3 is TGTGCCAGCAGCCAAGATTCGGGGGTGGGAGGCTACACCTTC. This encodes CASSQDSGVGGYTF.